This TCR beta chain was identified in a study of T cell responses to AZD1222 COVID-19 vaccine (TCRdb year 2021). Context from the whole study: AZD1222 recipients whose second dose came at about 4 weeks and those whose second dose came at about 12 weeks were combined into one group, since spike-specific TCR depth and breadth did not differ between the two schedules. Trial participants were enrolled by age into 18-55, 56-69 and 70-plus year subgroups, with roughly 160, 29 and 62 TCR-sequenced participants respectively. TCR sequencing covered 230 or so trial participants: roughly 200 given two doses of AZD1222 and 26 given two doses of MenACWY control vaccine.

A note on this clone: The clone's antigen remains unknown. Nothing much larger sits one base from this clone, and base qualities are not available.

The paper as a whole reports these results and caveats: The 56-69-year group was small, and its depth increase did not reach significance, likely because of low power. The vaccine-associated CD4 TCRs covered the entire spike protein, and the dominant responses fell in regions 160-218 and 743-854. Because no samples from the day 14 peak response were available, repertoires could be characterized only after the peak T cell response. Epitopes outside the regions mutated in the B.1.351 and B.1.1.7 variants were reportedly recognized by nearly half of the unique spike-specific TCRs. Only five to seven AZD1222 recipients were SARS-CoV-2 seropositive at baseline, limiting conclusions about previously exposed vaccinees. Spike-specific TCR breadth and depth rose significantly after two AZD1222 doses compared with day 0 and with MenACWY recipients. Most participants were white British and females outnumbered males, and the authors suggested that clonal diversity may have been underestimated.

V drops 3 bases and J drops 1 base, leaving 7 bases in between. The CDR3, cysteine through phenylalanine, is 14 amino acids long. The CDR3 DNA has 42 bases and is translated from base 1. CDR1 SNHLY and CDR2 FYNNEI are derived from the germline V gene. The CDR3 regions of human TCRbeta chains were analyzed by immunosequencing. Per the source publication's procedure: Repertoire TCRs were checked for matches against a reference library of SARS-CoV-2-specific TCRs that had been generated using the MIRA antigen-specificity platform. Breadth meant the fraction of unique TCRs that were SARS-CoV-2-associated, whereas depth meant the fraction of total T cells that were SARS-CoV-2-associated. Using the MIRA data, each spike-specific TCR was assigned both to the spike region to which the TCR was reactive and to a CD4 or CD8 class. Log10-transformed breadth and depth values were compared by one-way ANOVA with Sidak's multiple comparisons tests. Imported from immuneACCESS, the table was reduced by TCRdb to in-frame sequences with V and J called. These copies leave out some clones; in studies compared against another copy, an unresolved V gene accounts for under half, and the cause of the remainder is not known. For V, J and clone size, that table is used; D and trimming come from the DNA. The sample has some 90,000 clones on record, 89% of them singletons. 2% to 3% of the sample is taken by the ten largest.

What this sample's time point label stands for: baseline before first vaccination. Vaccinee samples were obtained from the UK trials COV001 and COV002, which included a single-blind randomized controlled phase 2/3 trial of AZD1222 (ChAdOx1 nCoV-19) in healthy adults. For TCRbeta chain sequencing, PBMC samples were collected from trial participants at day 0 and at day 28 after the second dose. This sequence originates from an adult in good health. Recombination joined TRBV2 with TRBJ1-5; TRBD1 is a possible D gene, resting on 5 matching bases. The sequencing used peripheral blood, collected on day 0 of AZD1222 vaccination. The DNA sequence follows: TGTGCCAGCAGTGAGAGGGGCAGCAATCAGCCCCAGCATTTT. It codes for CASSERGSNQPQHF.